This TCR beta chain is drawn from a study of blood T cell repertoires in COVID-19. About the study: COVID-19 samples from acute and convalescent phases originated in the United States, Italy and Spain.

A few counts support this clone. The CDR3 is 16 amino acids. The germline V gene encodes CDR1 SGHRS and CDR2 YFSETQ. Trimming took 2 bases from V and 6 from J, leaving 20 bases between them. How the authors handled the data: Reference gene primer amplification in the assay estimated nucleated cell counts. The table came from immunoSEQ multiplex PCR; TCRdb's copy has only in-frame clones and leaves some out. V and J calls and clone size follow that table, whereas D and trimming were derived from the DNA. The table shows around 300,000 clones, with 85% to 90% occurring only once. The receptor was derived from a woman aged 18-29 years with acute COVID-19. The specimen was PBMCs or T cells enriched from blood (not recorded which). The chain employs TRBV5-1 and TRBJ1-1; D is possibly TRBD1 (5 bases). CDR3 residues: CASSFWFRGSGPEAFF. The DNA of the CDR3 is TGCGCCAGCAGCTTCTGGTTTAGGGGAAGTGGACCTGAAGCTTTCTTT.